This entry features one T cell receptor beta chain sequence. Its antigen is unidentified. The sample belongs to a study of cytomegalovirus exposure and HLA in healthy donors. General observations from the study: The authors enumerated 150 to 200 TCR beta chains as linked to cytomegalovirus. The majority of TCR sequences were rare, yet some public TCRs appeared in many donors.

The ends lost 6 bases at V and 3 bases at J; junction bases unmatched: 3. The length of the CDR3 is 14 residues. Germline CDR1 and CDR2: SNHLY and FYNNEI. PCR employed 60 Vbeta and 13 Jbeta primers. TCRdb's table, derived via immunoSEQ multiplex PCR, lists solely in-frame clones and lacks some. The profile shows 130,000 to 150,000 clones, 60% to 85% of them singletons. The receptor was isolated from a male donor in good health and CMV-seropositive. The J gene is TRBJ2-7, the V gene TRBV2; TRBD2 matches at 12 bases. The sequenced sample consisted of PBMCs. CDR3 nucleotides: TGTGCCAGCAGGGGACTAGCGGGCCTCTACGAGCAGTACTTC. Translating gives CASRGLAGLYEQYF.